This T cell receptor (beta chain) appears in the sequencing data of a study of human T cells and chemical hapten exposure. Study-level information: Patients, mostly women, had alopecia areata, alopecia totalis or alopecia universalis. Overall study results and limits: Expanded TCRs clustered into significantly more large CDR3 similarity groups than controls, the analysis revealed.

Stated time point: patch test 2, 6 weeks after DPC sensitization. Treatment noted: therapeutic diphenylcyclopropenone sensitization with weekly scalp DPC. Patients had alopecia, were aged 18 to 70, and were not pregnant. The CDR3 totals 12 residues. Germline CDR1 is DFQATT and CDR2 is SNEGSKA (reference sequence). Trimming took 7 bases from V and 1 from J, leaving 10 bases between them. The library tagged individual cDNA molecules with unique molecular identifiers. MiXCR, applied by TCRdb to the RACE reads, yields one record per CDR3 protein. In the table there are about 140,000 distinct CDR3 sequences, about an eighth of which are singletons. This clonotype came up many times. Its target is not known.

The V call is TRBV20-1, the J call TRBJ1-1, with no clear D. This clonotype originated in a woman aged 45-65 years with alopecia areata. Some clones in this sample may be carry-over from other donors' samples. The sample in question was whole blood, obtained in connection with sensitization to the hapten diphenylcyclopropenone (DPC). The CDR3 DNA follows: TGCAGTGTATCCGAGCGGAACACTGAAGCTTTCTTT. This sequence encodes CSVSERNTEAFF.